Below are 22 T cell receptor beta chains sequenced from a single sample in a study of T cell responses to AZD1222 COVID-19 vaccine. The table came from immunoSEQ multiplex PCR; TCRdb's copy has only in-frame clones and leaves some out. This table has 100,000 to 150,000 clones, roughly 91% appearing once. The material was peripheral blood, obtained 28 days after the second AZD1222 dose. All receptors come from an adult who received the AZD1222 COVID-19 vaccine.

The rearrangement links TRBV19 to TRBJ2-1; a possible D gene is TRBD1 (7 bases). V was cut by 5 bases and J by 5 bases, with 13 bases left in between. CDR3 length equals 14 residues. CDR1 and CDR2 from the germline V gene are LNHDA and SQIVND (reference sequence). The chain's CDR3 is CASSEEGAHNEQFF. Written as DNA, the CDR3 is TGTGCCAGTAGTGAGGAGGGGGCGCACAATGAGCAGTTCTTC.

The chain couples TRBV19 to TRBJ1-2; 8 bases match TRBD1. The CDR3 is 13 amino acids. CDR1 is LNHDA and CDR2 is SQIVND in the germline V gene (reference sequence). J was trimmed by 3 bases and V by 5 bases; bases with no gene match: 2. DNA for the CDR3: TGTGCCAGTAGTTCGACAGGGGACTATGGCTACACCTTC. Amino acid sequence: CASSSTGDYGYTF.

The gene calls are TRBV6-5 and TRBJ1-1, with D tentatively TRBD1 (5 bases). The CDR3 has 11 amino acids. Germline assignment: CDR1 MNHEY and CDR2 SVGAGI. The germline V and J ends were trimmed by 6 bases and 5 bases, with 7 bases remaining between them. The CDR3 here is CASSRGTEAFF. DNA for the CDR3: TGTGCCAGCAGCCGGGGGACTGAAGCTTTCTTT.

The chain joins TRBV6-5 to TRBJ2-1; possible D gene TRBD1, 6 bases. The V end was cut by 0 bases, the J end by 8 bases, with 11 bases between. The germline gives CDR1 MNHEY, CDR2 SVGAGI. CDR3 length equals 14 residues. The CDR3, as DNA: TGTGCCAGCAGTTACTCGTTGGGGGCGTATGAGCAGTTCTTC. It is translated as CASSYSLGAYEQFF.

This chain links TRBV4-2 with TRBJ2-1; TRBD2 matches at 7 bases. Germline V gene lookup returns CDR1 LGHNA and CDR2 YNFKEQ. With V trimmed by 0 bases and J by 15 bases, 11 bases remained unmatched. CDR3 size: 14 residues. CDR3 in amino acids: CASSQDEGGSIVFF. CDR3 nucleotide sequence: TGTGCCAGCAGCCAAGACGAGGGCGGGAGCATCGTGTTCTTC.

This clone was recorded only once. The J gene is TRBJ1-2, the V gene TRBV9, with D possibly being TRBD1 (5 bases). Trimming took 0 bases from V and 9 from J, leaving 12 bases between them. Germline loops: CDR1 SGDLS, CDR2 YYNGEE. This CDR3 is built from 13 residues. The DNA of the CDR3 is TGTGCCAGCAGCGTAGGATGGGGCGGGAGCTACACCTTC. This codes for CASSVGWGGSYTF. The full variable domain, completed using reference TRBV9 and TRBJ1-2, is DSGVTQTPKHLITATGQRVTLRCSPRSGDLSVYWYQQSLDQGLQFLIQYYNGEERAKGNILERFSAQQFPDLHSELNLSSLELGDSALYFCASSVGWGGSYTFGSGTRLTVV.

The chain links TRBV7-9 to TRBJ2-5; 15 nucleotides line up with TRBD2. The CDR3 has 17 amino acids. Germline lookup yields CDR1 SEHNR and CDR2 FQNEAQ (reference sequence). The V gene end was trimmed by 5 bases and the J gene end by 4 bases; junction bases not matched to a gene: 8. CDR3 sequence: CASSRRTSGRARETQYF. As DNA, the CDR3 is TGTGCCAGCAGCCGGCGGACTAGCGGGAGGGCCCGAGAGACCCAGTACTTC.

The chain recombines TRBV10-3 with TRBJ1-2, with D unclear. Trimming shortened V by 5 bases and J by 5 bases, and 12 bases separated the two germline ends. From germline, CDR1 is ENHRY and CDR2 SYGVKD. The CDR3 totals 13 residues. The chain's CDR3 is CAISRPELYGYTF. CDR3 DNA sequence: TGTGCCATCAGTAGGCCAGAGCTTTATGGCTACACCTTC.

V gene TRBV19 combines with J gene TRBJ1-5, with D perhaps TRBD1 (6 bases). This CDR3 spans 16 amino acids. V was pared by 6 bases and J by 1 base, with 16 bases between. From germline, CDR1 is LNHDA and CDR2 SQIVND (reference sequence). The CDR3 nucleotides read TGTGCCAGTAGATGGTCGGGGGCGCGGAGCAATCAGCCCCAGCATTTT. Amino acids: CASRWSGARSNQPQHF. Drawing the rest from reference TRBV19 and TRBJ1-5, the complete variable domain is DGGITQSPKYLFRKEGQNVTLSCEQNLNHDAMYWYRQDPGQGLRLIYYSQIVNDFQKGDIAEGYSVSREKKESFPLTVTSAQKNPTAFYLCASRWSGARSNQPQHFGDGTRLSIL.

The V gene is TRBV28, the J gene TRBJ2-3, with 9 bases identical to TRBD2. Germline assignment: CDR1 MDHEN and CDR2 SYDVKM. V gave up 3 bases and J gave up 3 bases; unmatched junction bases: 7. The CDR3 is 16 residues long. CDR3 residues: CASSFPPSGTTDTQYF. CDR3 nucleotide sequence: TGTGCCAGCAGTTTTCCCCCTAGCGGGACGACAGATACGCAGTATTTT.

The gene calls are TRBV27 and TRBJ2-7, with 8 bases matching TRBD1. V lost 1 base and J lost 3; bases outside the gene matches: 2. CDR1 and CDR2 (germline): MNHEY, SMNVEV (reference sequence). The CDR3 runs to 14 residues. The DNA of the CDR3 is TGTGCCAGCAGTTTATTGGACAGGGTCTACGAGCAGTACTTC. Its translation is CASSLLDRVYEQYF.

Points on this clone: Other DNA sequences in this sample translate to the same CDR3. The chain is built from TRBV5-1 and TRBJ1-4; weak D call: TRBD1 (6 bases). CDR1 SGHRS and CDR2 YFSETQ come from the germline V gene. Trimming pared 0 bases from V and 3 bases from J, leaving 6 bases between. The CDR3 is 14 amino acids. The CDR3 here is CASSLGGPNEKLFF. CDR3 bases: TGCGCCAGCAGCTTGGGGGGGCCTAATGAAAAACTGTTTTTT. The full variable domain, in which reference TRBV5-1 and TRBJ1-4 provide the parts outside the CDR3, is KAGVTQTPRYLIKTRGQQVTLSCSPISGHRSVSWYQQTPGQGLQFLFEYFSETQRNKGNFPGRFSGRQFSNSRSEMNVSTLELGDSALYLCASSLGGPNEKLFFGSGTQLSVL.

The CDR3 region is CASSHRGQDNQPQHF. CDR3 nucleotide sequence: TGTGCCAGCAGTCATCGAGGACAGGACAATCAGCCCCAGCATTTT. The chain is built from TRBV6-5 and TRBJ1-5; 7 nucleotides line up with TRBD1. The V and J ends lost 5 bases and 3 bases, in that order; junction bases with no gene match: 7. Germline values: CDR1 MNHEY, CDR2 SVGAGI. This CDR3 spans 15 amino acids.

Here the CDR3 reads CATYGPSSSGANVLTF. CDR3 DNA sequence: TGTGCCACCTACGGTCCCTCTTCCTCTGGGGCCAACGTCCTGACTTTC. The genes are TRBV24-1 and TRBJ2-6; no clear D. This CDR3 is built from 16 residues. CDR1 and CDR2 from the germline V gene are KGHDR and SFDVKD. V was clipped by 9 bases and J by 0 bases, with 14 bases between them.

The CDR3 spells CASSSPTRTNNEQFF. The CDR3 DNA reads as TGTGCCAGCAGCTCCCCCACTAGAACAAACAATGAGCAGTTCTTC. V is TRBV7-8 and J is TRBJ2-1; D is possibly TRBD2 (5 bases). Germline loops: CDR1 SGHVS, CDR2 FQNEAQ. Trimming removed 4 bases at V and 5 bases at J, with 15 bases between. The CDR3 runs to 15 residues.

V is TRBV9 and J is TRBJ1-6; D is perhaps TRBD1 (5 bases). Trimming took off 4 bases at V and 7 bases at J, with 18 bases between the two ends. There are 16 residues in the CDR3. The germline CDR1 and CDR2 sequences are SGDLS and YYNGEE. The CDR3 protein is CASSPRGAGTNSPLHF. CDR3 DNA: TGTGCCAGCAGCCCCCGTGGGGCAGGGACGAATTCACCCCTCCACTTT.

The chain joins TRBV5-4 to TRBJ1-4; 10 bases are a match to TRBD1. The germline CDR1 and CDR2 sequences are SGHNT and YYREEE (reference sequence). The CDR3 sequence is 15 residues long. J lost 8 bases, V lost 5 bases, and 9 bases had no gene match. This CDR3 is CASSRRGQGSEKLFF. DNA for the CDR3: TGTGCCAGCAGTCGGCGGGGACAGGGGAGCGAAAAACTGTTTTTT.

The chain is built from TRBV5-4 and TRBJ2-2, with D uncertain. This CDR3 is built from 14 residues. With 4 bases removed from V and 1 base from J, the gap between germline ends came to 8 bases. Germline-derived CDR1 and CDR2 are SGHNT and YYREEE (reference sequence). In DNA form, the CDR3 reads TGTGCCAGCAGCCCGCAGGAGAACACCGGGGAGCTGTTTTTT. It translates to CASSPQENTGELFF.

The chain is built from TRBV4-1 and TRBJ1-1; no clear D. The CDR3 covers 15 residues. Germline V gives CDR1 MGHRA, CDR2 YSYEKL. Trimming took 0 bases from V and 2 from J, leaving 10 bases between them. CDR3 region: CASSQEPEINTEAFF. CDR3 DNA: TGCGCCAGCAGCCAAGAGCCAGAAATAAACACTGAAGCTTTCTTT.

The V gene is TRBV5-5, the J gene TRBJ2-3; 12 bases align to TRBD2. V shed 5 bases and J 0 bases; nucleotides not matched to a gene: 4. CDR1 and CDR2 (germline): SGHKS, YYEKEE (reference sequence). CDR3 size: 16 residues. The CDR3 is CASSPGLAGSTDTQYF. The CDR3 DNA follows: TGTGCCAGCAGTCCTGGACTAGCGGGAAGCACAGATACGCAGTATTTT. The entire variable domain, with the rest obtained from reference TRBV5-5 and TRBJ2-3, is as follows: DAGVTQSPTHLIKTRGQQVTLRCSPISGHKSVSWYQQVLGQGPQFIFQYYEKEERGRGNFPDRFSARQFPNYSSELNVNALLLGDSALYLCASSPGLAGSTDTQYFGPGTRLTVL.

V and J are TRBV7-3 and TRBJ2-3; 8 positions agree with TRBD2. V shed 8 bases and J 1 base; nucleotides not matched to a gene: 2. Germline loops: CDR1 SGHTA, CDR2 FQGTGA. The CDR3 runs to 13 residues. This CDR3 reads CASGTSGTDTQYF. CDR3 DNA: TGTGCCAGCGGGACTAGTGGCACAGATACGCAGTATTTT.

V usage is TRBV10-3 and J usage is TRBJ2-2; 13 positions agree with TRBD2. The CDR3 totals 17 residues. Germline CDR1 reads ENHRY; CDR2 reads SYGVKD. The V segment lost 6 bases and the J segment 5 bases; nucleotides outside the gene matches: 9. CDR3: CAIRELAGGPRTGELFF. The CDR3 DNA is TGTGCCATCAGGGAACTAGCGGGAGGGCCTCGGACCGGGGAGCTGTTTTTT.